The source of this TCR beta chain is a study of blood T cell repertoires in COVID-19. Across the whole study: T cells, B-cell-depleted T cells, or PBMCs supplied cDNA or gDNA.

CDR3 size: 15 residues. The junction had 3 bases not matched to a gene; V was cut back by 0 bases and J by 4 bases. Germline loops: CDR1 SGHNT, CDR2 YENEEA. In the authors' methods: Using reference gene primer amplification, nucleated cell counts were estimated. TCRdb's table, derived via immunoSEQ multiplex PCR, lists solely in-frame clones and lacks some. That table supplies the V and J calls and clone size; D and trimming were determined from the DNA. The sample shows roughly 100,000 clones, around 90% of them seen only once. The chain links TRBV11-3 to TRBJ2-1; 7 bases line up with TRBD1. The sequencing input was peripheral blood. This clonotype originated in a woman aged 80 or over in a cohort sampled during active COVID-19. The CDR3 DNA is TGTGCCAGCAGCTTAGAAGGGGGCGAATACAATGAGCAGTTCTTC. Residues: CASSLEGGEYNEQFF.